Given below is one T cell receptor beta chain in context. Its specificity is unknown. This sample includes further DNA sequences coding for the same CDR3. The data were obtained in a study of shared clonotypes between healthy human individuals. Overall study findings and caveats: Between a handful of donors, naive CD4 clonotypes were shared at a level of about 5%.

Healthy adults negative for HIV, lacking recent acute infections or vaccinations, served as donors. V lost 2 bases and J 4 bases, leaving 6 bases between the germline ends. The CDR3 runs 13 residues. Germline CDR1 reads MNHEY; CDR2 reads SMNVEV (reference sequence). The authors distributed each subset's genomic DNA evenly over several immunoSEQ plates. Replicate PCRs for sorted subsets used 200 ng DNA; this equaled about 30,000 T cell genomes. Measured with immunoSEQ multiplex PCR; TCRdb has only the in-frame clones, and not every one. The table shows approximately 530,000 clones, with around 96% occurring only once.

The receptor's source is a young woman in good health. The V call is TRBV27, the J call TRBJ1-5; no clear D. Sequencing was carried out using naive CD4+ T cells sorted from blood. Specified subset: CD45RA+ positively selected. The CDR3 coding sequence is TGTGCCAGCAGTTTAAAGGTAAATCAGCCCCAGCATTTT. It translates to CASSLKVNQPQHF.